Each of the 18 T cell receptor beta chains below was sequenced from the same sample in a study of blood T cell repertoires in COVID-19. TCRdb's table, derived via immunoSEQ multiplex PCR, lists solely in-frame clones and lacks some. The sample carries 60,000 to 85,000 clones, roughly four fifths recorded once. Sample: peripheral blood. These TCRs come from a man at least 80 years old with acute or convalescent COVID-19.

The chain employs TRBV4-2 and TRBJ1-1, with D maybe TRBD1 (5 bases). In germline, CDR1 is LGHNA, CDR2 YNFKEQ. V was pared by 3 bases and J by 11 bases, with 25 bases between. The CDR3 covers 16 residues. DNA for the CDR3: TGTGCCAGCAGCCACCAATTTCAGGGCTTGGGGTCAGCCGCTTTCTTT. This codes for CASSHQFQGLGSAAFF.

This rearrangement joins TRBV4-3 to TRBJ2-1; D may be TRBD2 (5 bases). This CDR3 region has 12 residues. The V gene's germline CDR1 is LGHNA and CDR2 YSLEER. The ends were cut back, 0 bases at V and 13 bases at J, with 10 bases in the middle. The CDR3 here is CASSQDGSDQFF. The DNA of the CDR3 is TGCGCCAGCAGCCAAGATGGGAGTGATCAGTTCTTC.

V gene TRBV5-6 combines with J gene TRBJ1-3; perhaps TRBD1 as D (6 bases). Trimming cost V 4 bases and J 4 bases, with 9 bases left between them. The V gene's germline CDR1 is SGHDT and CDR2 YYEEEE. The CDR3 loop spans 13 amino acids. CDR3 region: CASSQGRGNTIYF. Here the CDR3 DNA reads TGTGCCAGCAGCCAGGGGCGGGGAAACACCATATATTTT.

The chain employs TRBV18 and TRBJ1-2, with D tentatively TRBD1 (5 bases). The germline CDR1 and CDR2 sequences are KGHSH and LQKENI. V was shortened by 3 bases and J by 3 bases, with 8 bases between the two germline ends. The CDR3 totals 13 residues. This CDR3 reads CASSPETDYGYTF. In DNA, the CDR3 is TGTGCCAGCTCACCCGAGACAGACTATGGCTACACCTTC.

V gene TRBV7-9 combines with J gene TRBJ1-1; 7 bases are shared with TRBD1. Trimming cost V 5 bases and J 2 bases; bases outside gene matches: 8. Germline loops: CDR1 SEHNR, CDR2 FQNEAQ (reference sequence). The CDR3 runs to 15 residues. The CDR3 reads CASSHRTGPNTEAFF. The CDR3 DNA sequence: TGTGCCAGCAGCCACCGGACAGGCCCTAACACTGAAGCTTTCTTT.

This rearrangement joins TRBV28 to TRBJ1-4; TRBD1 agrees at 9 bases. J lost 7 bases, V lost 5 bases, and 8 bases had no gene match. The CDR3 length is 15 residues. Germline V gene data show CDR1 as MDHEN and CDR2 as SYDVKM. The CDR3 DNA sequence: TGTGCCAGCAGTGCTCCCGGGACAGGGATTGAAAAACTGTTTTTT. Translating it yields CASSAPGTGIEKLFF.

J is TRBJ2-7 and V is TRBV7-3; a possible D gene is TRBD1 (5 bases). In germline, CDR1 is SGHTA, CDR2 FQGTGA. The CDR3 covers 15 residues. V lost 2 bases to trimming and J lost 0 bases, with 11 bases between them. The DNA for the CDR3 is TGTGCCAGCAGCTTAGGGGCAGCCAGCTCCTACGAGCAGTACTTC. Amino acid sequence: CASSLGAASSYEQYF.

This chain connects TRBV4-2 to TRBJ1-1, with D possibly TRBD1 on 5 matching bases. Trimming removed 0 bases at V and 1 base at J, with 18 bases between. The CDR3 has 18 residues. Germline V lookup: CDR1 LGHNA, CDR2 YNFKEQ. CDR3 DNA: TGTGCCAGCAGCCAAGATTTCAAGGCAGGGCTACGGAACACTGAAGCTTTCTTT. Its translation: CASSQDFKAGLRNTEAFF.

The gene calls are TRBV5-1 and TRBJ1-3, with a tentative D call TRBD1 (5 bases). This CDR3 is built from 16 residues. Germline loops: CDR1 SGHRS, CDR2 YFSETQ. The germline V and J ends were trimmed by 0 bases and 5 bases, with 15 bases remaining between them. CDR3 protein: CASSLAPRADRNTIYF. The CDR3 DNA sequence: TGCGCCAGCAGCTTGGCACCCAGGGCGGATAGAAACACCATATATTTT.

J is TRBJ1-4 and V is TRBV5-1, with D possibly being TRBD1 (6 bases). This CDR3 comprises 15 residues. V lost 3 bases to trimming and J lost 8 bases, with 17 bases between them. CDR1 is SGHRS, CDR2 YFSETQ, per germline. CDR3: CASSSGVSDLEKLFF. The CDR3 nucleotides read TGCGCCAGCAGCTCAGGGGTTTCCGACCTGGAAAAACTGTTTTTT.

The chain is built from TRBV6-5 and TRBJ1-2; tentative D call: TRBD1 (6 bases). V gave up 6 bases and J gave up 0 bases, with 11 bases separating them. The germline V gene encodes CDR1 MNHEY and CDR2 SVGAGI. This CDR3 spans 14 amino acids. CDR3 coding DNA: TGTGCCAGCAGCCCCAGGGACACTAACTATGGCTACACCTTC. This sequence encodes CASSPRDTNYGYTF.

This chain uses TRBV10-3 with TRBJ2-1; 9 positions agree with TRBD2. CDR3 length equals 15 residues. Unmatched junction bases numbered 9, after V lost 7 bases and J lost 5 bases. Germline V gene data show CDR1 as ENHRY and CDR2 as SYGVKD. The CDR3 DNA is TGTGCCATCAACCCCTCTAGCGGGAATCACAATGAGCAGTTCTTC. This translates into CAINPSSGNHNEQFF.

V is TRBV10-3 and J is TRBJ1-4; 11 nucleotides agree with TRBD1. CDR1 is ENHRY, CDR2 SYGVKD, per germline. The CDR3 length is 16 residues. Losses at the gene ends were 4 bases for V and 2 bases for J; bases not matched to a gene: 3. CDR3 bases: TGTGCCATCAGTGGGACAGGGGGCTCGACTAATGAAAAACTGTTTTTT. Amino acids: CAISGTGGSTNEKLFF.

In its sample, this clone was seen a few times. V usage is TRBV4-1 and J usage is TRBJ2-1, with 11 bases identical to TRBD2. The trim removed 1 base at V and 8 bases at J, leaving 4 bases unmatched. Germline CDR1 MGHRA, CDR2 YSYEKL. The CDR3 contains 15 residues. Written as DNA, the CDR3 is TGCGCCAGCAGCCAAGGGTCTAGCGGGGGGTATGAGCAGTTCTTC. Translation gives CASSQGSSGGYEQFF.

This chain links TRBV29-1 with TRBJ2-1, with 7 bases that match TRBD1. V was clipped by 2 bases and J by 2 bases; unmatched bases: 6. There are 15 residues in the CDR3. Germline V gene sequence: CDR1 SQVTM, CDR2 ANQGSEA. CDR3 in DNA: TGCAGCGTTGAACATATGACAGGGACCTACAATGAGCAGTTCTTC. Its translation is CSVEHMTGTYNEQFF.

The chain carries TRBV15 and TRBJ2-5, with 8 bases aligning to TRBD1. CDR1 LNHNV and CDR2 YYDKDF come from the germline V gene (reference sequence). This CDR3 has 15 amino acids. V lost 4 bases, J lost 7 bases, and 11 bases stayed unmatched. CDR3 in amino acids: CATSIPQGAAGTQYF. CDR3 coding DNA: TGTGCCACCAGCATACCCCAGGGGGCGGCAGGGACCCAGTACTTC.

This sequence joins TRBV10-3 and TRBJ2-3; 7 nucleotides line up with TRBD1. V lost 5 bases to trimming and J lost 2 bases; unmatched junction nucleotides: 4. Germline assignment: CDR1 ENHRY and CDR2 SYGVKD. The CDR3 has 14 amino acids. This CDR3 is CAISRDSTTDTQYF. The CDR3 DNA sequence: TGTGCCATCAGTCGGGACAGCACCACAGATACGCAGTATTTT.

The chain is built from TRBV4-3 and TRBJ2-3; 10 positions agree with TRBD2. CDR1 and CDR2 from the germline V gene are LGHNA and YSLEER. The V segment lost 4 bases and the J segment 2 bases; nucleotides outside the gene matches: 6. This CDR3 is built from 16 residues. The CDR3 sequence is CASSPLAGGHTDTQYF. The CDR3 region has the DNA TGCGCCAGCAGCCCCTTAGCGGGGGGCCACACAGATACGCAGTATTTT.